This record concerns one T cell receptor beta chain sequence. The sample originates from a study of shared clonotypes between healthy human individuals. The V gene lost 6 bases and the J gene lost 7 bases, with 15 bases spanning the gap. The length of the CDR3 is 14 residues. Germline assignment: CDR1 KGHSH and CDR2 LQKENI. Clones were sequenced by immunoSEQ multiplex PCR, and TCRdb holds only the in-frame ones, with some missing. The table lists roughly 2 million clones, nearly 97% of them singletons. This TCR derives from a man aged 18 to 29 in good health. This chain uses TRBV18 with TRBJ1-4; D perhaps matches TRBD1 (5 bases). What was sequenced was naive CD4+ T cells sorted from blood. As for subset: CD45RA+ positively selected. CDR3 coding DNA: TGTGCCAGCTCGACAGCTAACCCACCTGAAAAACTGTTTTTT. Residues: CASSTANPPEKLFF.